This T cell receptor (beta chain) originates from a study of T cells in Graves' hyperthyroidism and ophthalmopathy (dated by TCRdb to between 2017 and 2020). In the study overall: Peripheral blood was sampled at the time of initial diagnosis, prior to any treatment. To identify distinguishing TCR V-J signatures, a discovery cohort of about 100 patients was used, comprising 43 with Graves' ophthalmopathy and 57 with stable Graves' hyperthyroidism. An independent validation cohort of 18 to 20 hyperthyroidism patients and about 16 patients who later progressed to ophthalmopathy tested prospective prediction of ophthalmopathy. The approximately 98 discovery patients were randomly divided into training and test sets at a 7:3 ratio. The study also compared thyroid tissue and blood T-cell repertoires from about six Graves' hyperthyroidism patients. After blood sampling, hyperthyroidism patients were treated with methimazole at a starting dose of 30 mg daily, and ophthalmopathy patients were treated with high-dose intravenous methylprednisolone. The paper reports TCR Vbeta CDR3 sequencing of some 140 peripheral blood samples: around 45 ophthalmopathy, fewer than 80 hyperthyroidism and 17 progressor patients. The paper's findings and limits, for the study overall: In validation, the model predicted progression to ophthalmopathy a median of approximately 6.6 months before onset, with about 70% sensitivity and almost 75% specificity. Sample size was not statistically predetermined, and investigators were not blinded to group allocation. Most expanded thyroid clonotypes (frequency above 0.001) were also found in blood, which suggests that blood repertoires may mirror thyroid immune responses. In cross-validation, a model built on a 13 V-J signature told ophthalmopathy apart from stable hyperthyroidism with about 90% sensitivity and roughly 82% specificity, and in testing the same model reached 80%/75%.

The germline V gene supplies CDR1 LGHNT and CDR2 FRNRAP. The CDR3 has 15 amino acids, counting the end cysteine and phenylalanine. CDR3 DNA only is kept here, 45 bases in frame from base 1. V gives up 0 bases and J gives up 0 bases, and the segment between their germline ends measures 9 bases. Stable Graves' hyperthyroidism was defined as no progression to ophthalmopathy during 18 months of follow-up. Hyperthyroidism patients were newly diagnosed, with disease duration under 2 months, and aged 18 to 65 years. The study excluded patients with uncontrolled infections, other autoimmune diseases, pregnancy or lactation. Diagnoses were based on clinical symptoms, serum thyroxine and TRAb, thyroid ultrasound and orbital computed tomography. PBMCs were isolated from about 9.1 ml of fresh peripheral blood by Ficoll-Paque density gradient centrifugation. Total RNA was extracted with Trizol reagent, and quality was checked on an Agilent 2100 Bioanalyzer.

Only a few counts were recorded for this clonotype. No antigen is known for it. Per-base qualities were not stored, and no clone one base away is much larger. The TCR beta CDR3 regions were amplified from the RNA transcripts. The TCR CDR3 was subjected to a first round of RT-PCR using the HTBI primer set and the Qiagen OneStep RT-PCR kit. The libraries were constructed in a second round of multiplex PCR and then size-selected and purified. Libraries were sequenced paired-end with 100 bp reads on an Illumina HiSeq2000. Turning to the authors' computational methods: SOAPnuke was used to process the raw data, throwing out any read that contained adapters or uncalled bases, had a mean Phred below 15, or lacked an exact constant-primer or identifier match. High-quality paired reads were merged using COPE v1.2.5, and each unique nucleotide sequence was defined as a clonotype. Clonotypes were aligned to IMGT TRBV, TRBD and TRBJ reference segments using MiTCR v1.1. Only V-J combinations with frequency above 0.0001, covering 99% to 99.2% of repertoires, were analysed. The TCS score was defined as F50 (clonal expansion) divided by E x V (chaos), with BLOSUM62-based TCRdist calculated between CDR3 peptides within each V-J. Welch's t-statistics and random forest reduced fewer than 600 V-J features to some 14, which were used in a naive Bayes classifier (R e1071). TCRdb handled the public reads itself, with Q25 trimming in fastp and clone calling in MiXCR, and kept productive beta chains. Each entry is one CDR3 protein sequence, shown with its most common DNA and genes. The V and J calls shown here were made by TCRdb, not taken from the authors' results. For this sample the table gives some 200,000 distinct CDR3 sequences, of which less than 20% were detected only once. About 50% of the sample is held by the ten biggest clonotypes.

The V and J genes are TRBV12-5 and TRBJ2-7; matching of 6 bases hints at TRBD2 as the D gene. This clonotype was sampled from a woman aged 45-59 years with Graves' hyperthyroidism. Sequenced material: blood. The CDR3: CASGLVPGVSYEQYF. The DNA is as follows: TGTGCTAGTGGTTTGGTACCGGGAGTCTCCTACGAGCAGTACTTC.